This TCR beta chain was retrieved from a study of beta chain features in type 1 diabetes. As regards this clone: As yet, its antigen is unknown.

CDR3 length equals 15 residues. The V segment lost 3 bases and the J segment 8 bases; nucleotides outside the gene matches: 10. Per the germline V gene, CDR1 is SGHTA and CDR2 is FQGTGA. Via CD45RO/CCR7/CD25/CD127/CD95/CD27, cells of the CD4+ naive, central memory, regulatory and stem cell-like memory subsets were sorted. Study-wide points: VDJ junctions sequenced from type 1 diabetes patients showed fewer insertions and more deletions.

Of the isolated RNA, all was reverse transcribed, and so the sequenced material was expressed TCRB transcripts. TCRdb's copy holds only in-frame clones and misses some; the assay was immunoSEQ multiplex PCR. Among hundreds of thousands of clones listed, about a sixth were seen once. The rearrangement links TRBV7-3 to TRBJ2-1; 7 bases match TRBD2. This TCR derives from a young man in good health. The source material was naive CD4+ T cells from blood. The CDR3 here is CASSLGRGSVHEQFF. CDR3 DNA: TGTGCCAGCAGCTTGGGTCGCGGGAGTGTCCATGAGCAGTTCTTC.